A selection of T cell receptor beta chains follows, all from one sample in a study of cytomegalovirus exposure and HLA in healthy donors. Using immunoSEQ multiplex PCR, the repertoire was profiled, and TCRdb retains in-frame clones only, with some absent. Here the sample spans around 150,000 clones, about 80% being singletons. What was sequenced was PBMCs. These receptors came from a man between 35 and 55 years old in good health and CMV-seronegative. Each CDR3 is given with its conserved first and last residue. Fields, in order: V gene, J gene, D gene, CDR3 protein, CDR3 DNA. D genes are given only for firm matches.

>TRBV4-2|TRBJ2-2|TRBD1
CASSPGQGLYTGELFF
TGTGCCAGCAGCCCCGGACAGGGCCTGTACACCGGGGAGCTGTTTTTT
>TRBV7-9|TRBJ2-3|TRBD2
CASSLTVGGPDTQYF
TGTGCCAGCAGCTTAACCGTGGGAGGGCCCGATACGCAGTATTTT
>TRBV5-1|TRBJ2-7|TRBD1
CASSPGQGAGSYEQYF
TGCGCCAGCAGCCCGGGACAGGGGGCTGGCTCCTACGAGCAGTACTTC
>TRBV27|TRBJ2-7|-
CASSLSTGLGNYEQYF
TGTGCCAGCAGTTTATCGACGGGACTGGGAAACTACGAGCAGTACTTC
>TRBV9|TRBJ2-1|TRBD2
CASSVASGGYNEQFF
TGTGCCAGCAGCGTCGCTAGCGGGGGTTACAATGAGCAGTTCTTC
>TRBV19|TRBJ2-2|TRBD1
CASSQTPTTGAVTGELFF
TGTGCCAGTAGCCAAACTCCTACGACAGGGGCCGTCACCGGGGAGCTGTTTTTT
>TRBV7-2|TRBJ2-7|-
CASSLFGGQLSYEQYF
TGTGCCAGCAGCTTATTCGGCGGCCAACTCTCCTACGAGCAGTACTTC
>TRBV7-9|TRBJ1-6|-
CSSNLENSPLHF
TGTTCCAGCAACCTTGAGAATTCACCCCTCCACTTT
>TRBV7-2|TRBJ2-3|TRBD1
CASSLGLRGPTDTQYF
TGTGCCAGCAGCTTAGGTCTCAGGGGGCCCACAGATACGCAGTATTTT
>TRBV27|TRBJ2-1|TRBD2
CASAFRAGLPYNEQFF
TGTGCCAGCGCTTTCCGAGCGGGACTACCATACAATGAGCAGTTCTTC
>TRBV5-4|TRBJ2-2|-
CATTEGDTGELFF
TGTGCCACCACCGAGGGGGACACCGGGGAGCTGTTTTTT
>TRBV5-1|TRBJ2-3|-
CASSPGGLATDTQYF
TGCGCCAGCAGCCCCGGTGGTCTAGCGACAGATACGCAGTATTTT
>TRBV30|TRBJ1-2|TRBD1
CAWSRQGANYGYTF
TGTGCCTGGAGTCGACAGGGGGCTAACTATGGCTACACCTTC
>TRBV5-6|TRBJ2-7|-
CASSFSYEQYF
TGTGCCAGCAGCTTTAGCTACGAGCAGTACTTC
>TRBV4-3|TRBJ2-7|TRBD1
CASSHRDRPYEQYF
TGCGCCAGCAGCCACCGGGACAGACCCTACGAGCAGTACTTC
>TRBV28|TRBJ2-1|TRBD2
CASVLSGSSYNEQFF
TGTGCCAGCGTCCTTAGCGGGAGCTCCTACAATGAGCAGTTCTTC